One T cell receptor beta chain is described in this entry. The specificity of this receptor is unknown. Per-base qualities were not stored, and no clone one base away is much larger. The identical CDR3 is also encoded by other nucleotide sequences in the sample. CDR1 is given as LNHDA and CDR2 as SQIVND, both from the germline V gene (reference sequence). The germline ends are 7 bases apart after V is trimmed by 3 bases and J by 5 bases. The CDR3, cysteine through phenylalanine, is 12 amino acids long. The retained sequence is limited to the CDR3, 36 bases, with the frame set at the first base. This entry comes from a study of cytomegalovirus exposure and HLA in healthy donors (dated by TCRdb to the late 2010s). With regard to the full study: An earlier analysis of 550 to 700 of the donors reported 250 to 350 Gb of sequence data and some 120 million unique TCR beta sequences from some 180 million T cells. Approximately 300 gigabases of sequencing data and 80 million or so unique TCR sequences were included in an early release covering roughly 600 HLA-typed donors. Of the approximately 400 genotyped donors, 81% were placed in the genetic ancestry cluster associated with self-reported Caucasian donors. The study aimed to test whether signatures of past pathogen exposure could be identified by cataloging public T cell receptors. The study profiled the T cell repertoires of 500 to 800 subjects by immunosequencing and related them to cytomegalovirus serostatus. Along with the roughly 670-subject first cohort, a separate validation cohort of over a hundred different subjects was used. To predict cytomegalovirus infection status, the study combined high-throughput TCR immunosequencing, statistical association of individual TCRs with disease status, and machine learning. A later analysis re-examined previously published TCR beta repertoires from more than 600 donors and added high-resolution HLA genotyping to investigate patterns of TCR occurrence. Rather than drawing on any new phenotypic data, the later analysis identified candidate immune exposures from TCR beta sequences and the way those sequences occurred across donors. To decide whether each TCR beta V gene segment behaved as functional or pseudogenic, an earlier analysis of several hundred of the donors relied on high-throughput TCR beta sequencing. Donor age, sex, ethnicity and CMV serostatus were compiled alongside the repertoire data. A later genetic analysis took genome-wide SNP genotypes for 398 of the 666 donors and used that subset as a discovery cohort. Every repertoire in the discovery cohort had been generated on one and the same sequencing platform. HLA typing included class I and class II loci at four-digit resolution. Typing coverage varied by locus: roughly 620-640 donors for A, B, C, DRB1 and DQB1; roughly 500 for DQA1; 606 for DPA1; roughly 450 for DPB1. A few DR-DQ haplotypes were treated as single units for association and clustering because of strong linkage in the cohort. Among some 400 genotyped donors of the cohort, an average of about 240,000 unique TCR beta nucleotide sequences was sequenced per donor, of which approximately 18% were non-productive. What the study reported, not specific to this receptor: Assigning TCR associations to individual alleles was difficult when HLA alleles, especially DR and DQ, strongly co-occurred. It was suggested by the authors that the approach could potentially be generalized to other disease states and immunological phenotypes. According to a later genetic analysis, donors in an Asian-associated ancestry cluster had fewer N-insertions in productive TCRs than the approximately 690-donor mean. A further reported finding was that TCR beta sequences accurately predicted the HLA-A and HLA-B alleles for most subjects in the first cohort. Only TCR beta chains were sequenced in this cohort, and the absence of alpha or paired-chain data limited detectable features. Most TCR sequences were observed very rarely across donors, whereas some public TCRs were present in many individuals. Because some donors lacked HLA typing at each locus, the association tests relied only on the typed subset. Some IMGT-functional V segments, including TRBV6-2 and TRBV6-3, could not be told apart with the 87-base-pair reads, so those segments were excluded. The earlier analysis of a few hundred of the donors excluded roughly 17 rarely observed V segments, including chromosome 9 orphons, because counts were too low. In a later analysis, some 18,000 TCR beta sequences were associated with specific HLA alleles at a false discovery rate of 0.05. An earlier analysis of several hundred of the donors showed that most TCR beta V segments appeared in productive rearrangements either about 87% or about 30% of the time, which broadly matched IMGT annotations. In a later analysis, the rate of TCR association differed among HLA loci, with DRB1 alleles having the most associated TCRs and HLA-C alleles having the fewest. Linkage disequilibrium might explain the correlated functional status among segregating V segments, but an unknown experimental factor could not be ruled out. A group of highly shared sequence variants was considered likely to be a technical artifact of the sequencing pipeline. Several of the top co-occurrence clusters appeared to be linked to parvovirus B19, influenza, CMV and Epstein-Barr virus, according to a later analysis. In a later analysis, HLA-associated TCR beta chains were found to be more clonally expanded and to have lower generation probabilities than equally common non-associated chains. A total of around 150 TCR beta chains were listed by the study as associated with cytomegalovirus. The only immune exposure information available for the cohort was CMV serostatus. In a later analysis, most CMV-associated TCR beta chains were found to appear HLA-restricted, with HLA associations seemingly driven largely by CMV exposure. In both the original and validation cohorts, the classifier was reported to diagnose cytomegalovirus status with high specificity and sensitivity. A few of the identified cytomegalovirus-associated TCR beta chains were confirmed in vitro to be specific for cytomegalovirus antigens. Sequencing depth was assumed to be roughly uniform across donors in the presence/absence analyses, though that assumption may not hold. An association between a missense DCLRE1C variant and V-gene and J-gene trimming of TCR beta chains was found in a later genetic analysis and replicated in an independent cohort.

The cohort comprised around 700 healthy bone marrow donors. Cohort members were all nominally healthy when sampled, although unrecorded immune exposures were likely present. The donor tested CMV seropositive, placing the donor among the 250 to 350 seropositive members of the cohort. A peripheral blood sample was provided by each donor, and peripheral blood mononuclear cells were used for TCR beta sequencing. Genomic DNA extraction from the blood cell samples was performed with the Qiagen DNeasy Blood Extraction Kit. The library was produced with the immunoSEQ multiplex PCR assay. A mixture of 60 forward primers for TCR Vbeta segments and 13 reverse primers for TCR Jbeta segments was used in the multiplex PCR. The CDR3 region of rearranged TCR beta genes was amplified from genomic DNA with a multiplex PCR assay. The Illumina HiSeq System was used to sequence the amplified TCR beta libraries as 87-base-pair reads. The authors processed their data as follows. A later analysis counted about 82 million unique TCR beta chains across the 550 to 800 repertoires, and 9 million to 14 million of these chains were shared by at least two donors. Raw reads were error-corrected and collapsed into unique sequences by a nearest-neighbor algorithm in which closely related sequences were merged to remove PCR and sequencing errors. To assign V, D and J gene segments, CDR3 sequences were aligned to IMGT reference sequences. For a sequence to be retained, at least a six-nucleotide match to both a V gene segment and a J gene segment was required. Rearrangements were classified as productive when the CDR3 lacked stop codons and remained in frame with V and J, and all other rearrangements were classified as non-productive. Following IMGT convention, CDR3 was defined as the stretch from the second conserved V-encoded cysteine up to the conserved J-encoded phenylalanine. Sequences without an unambiguous match to a single V gene segment were excluded from the earlier analysis of almost 600 of the donors. In an earlier analysis of some 590 of the donors, a V segment was called functional when productive rearrangements were above 56.7%, and segregating when the standard deviation between donors exceeded 5%. To diagnose cytomegalovirus status from the catalog of TCR beta chain sequences, a statistical classification framework was built. A later analysis assigned V and J genes by comparing TCR nucleotide sequences with IMGT/GENE-DB human TR gene sequences. In a later analysis, CDR3 sequences and most-parsimonious VDJ recombination scenarios were assigned using the TCRdist pipeline. In a later analysis, each TCR beta chain was defined by its CDR3 amino acid sequence together with its V-gene family, and reads without a unique V-gene family were excluded. To address suspected cross-contamination and a sequencing artifact, a later analysis removed under 600 highly shared, low-generation-probability nucleotide sequences. A later analysis calculated a clonal expansion index for each public chain from normalized within-repertoire ranks of inferred template counts. Generation probabilities in a later analysis came from a VDJ recombination model fitted to out-of-frame rearrangements, and those results were checked against IGoR. In a later analysis, TCR-TCR, TCR-HLA and TCR-CMV co-occurrence was scored with hypergeometric tests, and a repertoire-size bias correction was applied to TCR pairs. A later analysis estimated false discovery rates by permuting HLA or CMV assignments 20 times. A later analysis grouped co-occurring TCRs with DBSCAN, adding TCRdist sequence similarity when clustering within HLA-allele-positive subsets. Repertoires with fewer than 30,000 or more than 120,000 public chains, plus five repertoires with anomalous nucleotide sharing, were excluded from co-occurrence clustering. Sourced from immuneACCESS, this table was stored by TCRdb with only in-frame sequences that have V and J called. A share of the clones is absent; for the studies checked, an unresolved V gene accounts for under half, and the remainder has no known explanation. V and J calls plus clone size are reproduced from that table; the DNA served to infer D and trimming. Across this sample there are 100,000 to 150,000 clones, with roughly 80% seen only once. Jointly, the top ten make up under 5% of the sample.

The sample was PBMCs. The chain uses TRBV19 and TRBJ1-1, and perhaps TRBD1 as D gene, on 6 matching bases. This sequence was found in a man between 18 and 29 years old in good health and CMV-seropositive. The CDR3 has the sequence CASSIRGTEAFF. The DNA sequence is as follows: TGTGCCAGTAGTATCAGGGGTACTGAAGCTTTCTTT.